This is a list of T cell receptor beta chains from one sample in a study of blood T cell repertoires in COVID-19. Here immunoSEQ multiplex PCR was the method, and the copy in TCRdb shows in-frame clones only, minus some. Of approximately 63,000 clones in the sample, around 92% were seen once. The sequencing input was peripheral blood. The receptor source for this set is a human donor in a cohort sampled during active COVID-19. Each CDR3 is given with its conserved first and last residue.

V gene: TRBV2; J gene: TRBJ2-1; CDR3 protein: CASSYDNEQFF
V gene: TRBV11-2; J gene: TRBJ2-4; CDR3 protein: CASSRGQLAKNIQYF
V gene: TRBV29-1; J gene: TRBJ2-1; CDR3 protein: CSVEIPSGKINEQFF
V gene: TRBV27; J gene: TRBJ1-2; CDR3 protein: CASSLGTGRNYGYTF
V gene: TRBV6-5; J gene: TRBJ1-5; CDR3 protein: CASSYAGNSPNQPQHF
V gene: TRBV11-1; J gene: TRBJ1-2; CDR3 protein: CASSFGVSSYGYTF
V gene: TRBV5-4; J gene: TRBJ2-5; CDR3 protein: CASSLRTRRETQYF
V gene: TRBV7-8; J gene: TRBJ2-7; CDR3 protein: CASSRDRKNYEQYF
V gene: TRBV5-1; J gene: TRBJ2-5; CDR3 protein: CASSLGAEETQYF
V gene: TRBV28; J gene: TRBJ2-2; CDR3 protein: CASSYRDRDTGELFF
V gene: TRBV7-2; J gene: TRBJ2-5; CDR3 protein: CASSSGQGAKTQYF
V gene: TRBV4-3; J gene: TRBJ2-2; CDR3 protein: CASSQEWQPGYGELFF
V gene: TRBV28; J gene: TRBJ2-5; CDR3 protein: CASRFSGVETQYF
V gene: TRBV11-2; J gene: TRBJ2-3; CDR3 protein: CASSSSITSGSPDTQYF
V gene: TRBV4-3; J gene: TRBJ1-4; CDR3 protein: CASSQDPGSNEKLFF
V gene: TRBV9; J gene: TRBJ1-3; CDR3 protein: CASSAVAYRGPGNTIYF
V gene: TRBV19; J gene: TRBJ2-1; CDR3 protein: CASSPRRAGGTYNEQFF
V gene: TRBV3-1/TRBV3-2; J gene: TRBJ1-2; CDR3 protein: CASSQVAGRDGYTF
V gene: TRBV11-2; J gene: TRBJ2-1; CDR3 protein: CASSPPRREPRYDEQFF
V gene: TRBV4-1; J gene: TRBJ2-1; CDR3 protein: CASSQTQWNEQFF
V gene: TRBV19; J gene: TRBJ1-1; CDR3 protein: CASSRGTGAEAFF
V gene: TRBV3-1/TRBV3-2; J gene: TRBJ2-2; CDR3 protein: CASYSGVGELFF
V gene: TRBV7-7; J gene: TRBJ1-1; CDR3 protein: CASSLGDGQGGTEAFF
V gene: TRBV18; J gene: TRBJ2-5; CDR3 protein: CASLRGAQETQYF
V gene: TRBV18; J gene: TRBJ2-5; CDR3 protein: CASSPTWIGARETQYF
V gene: TRBV5-4; J gene: TRBJ2-3; CDR3 protein: CASSLERWEEVDTQYF
V gene: TRBV28; J gene: TRBJ1-4; CDR3 protein: CAARGGGNEKLFF
V gene: TRBV7-9; J gene: TRBJ2-7; CDR3 protein: CASSYRGIDEQYF
V gene: TRBV18; J gene: TRBJ2-5; CDR3 protein: CASSPLGGETQYF
V gene: TRBV18; J gene: TRBJ2-7; CDR3 protein: CASSPAVTGQGYEQYF
V gene: TRBV7-2; J gene: TRBJ2-5; CDR3 protein: CASSVAREETQYF
V gene: TRBV30; J gene: TRBJ1-5; CDR3 protein: CAWSLDRGVHQPQHF
V gene: TRBV10-3; J gene: TRBJ1-2; CDR3 protein: CAISEEVQPYGYTF
V gene: TRBV4-2; J gene: TRBJ1-2; CDR3 protein: CASSGGTHYGYTF
V gene: TRBV7-9; J gene: TRBJ2-4; CDR3 protein: CASTMIGDIQYF
V gene: TRBV30; J gene: TRBJ1-2; CDR3 protein: CAWFKTVTNYGYTF
V gene: TRBV3-1/TRBV3-2; J gene: TRBJ2-1; CDR3 protein: CASSTGTGAYNEQFF
V gene: TRBV5-1; J gene: TRBJ1-2; CDR3 protein: CASSLTVNYGYTF
V gene: TRBV5-1; J gene: TRBJ2-4; CDR3 protein: CASSLARSGDQGPKNIQYF
V gene: TRBV7-6; J gene: TRBJ1-3; CDR3 protein: CASSLGQAGNTIYF
V gene: TRBV5-1; J gene: TRBJ2-7; CDR3 protein: CASSLGQGLYEQYF
V gene: TRBV7-2; J gene: TRBJ2-5; CDR3 protein: CASSLGLAGGLQETQYF
V gene: TRBV2; J gene: TRBJ1-6; CDR3 protein: CASSEGRTNSPLHF
V gene: TRBV6-6; J gene: TRBJ1-5; CDR3 protein: CASSMRGRNQPQHF
V gene: TRBV18; J gene: TRBJ2-2; CDR3 protein: CASSPPSGSVAGELFF
V gene: TRBV5-1; J gene: TRBJ2-2; CDR3 protein: CASVAGFGFPGELFF
V gene: TRBV2; J gene: TRBJ2-3; CDR3 protein: CASRRLAGTDTQYF
V gene: TRBV19; J gene: TRBJ1-2; CDR3 protein: CASSIGQGLNYGYTF
V gene: TRBV6-5; J gene: TRBJ2-7; CDR3 protein: CAWREFGYEQYF
V gene: TRBV11-2; J gene: TRBJ2-1; CDR3 protein: CASSLRLAGNNEQFF
V gene: TRBV24-1; J gene: TRBJ2-2; CDR3 protein: CATSDPAGVIGGELFF